Reported below is one T cell receptor beta chain. The table came from immunoSEQ multiplex PCR; TCRdb's copy has only in-frame clones and leaves some out. This repertoire shows tens of thousands of clones, 80% to 95% found once; its top ten account for 3.6%. The data originate from a study of control samples from healthy donors and cancer patients. The CDR3 runs to 13 residues. V dropped 4 bases and J dropped 6 bases, with 9 bases sitting between them. CDR1 is LNHNV and CDR2 is YYDKDF in the germline V gene (reference sequence). The clonotype was recovered from a woman aged 50 to 60 in good health. The chain joins TRBV15 to TRBJ1-4, with a possible D match to TRBD1 (5 bases). The sample comprised blood. The CDR3 is CATSIGGDEKLFF. CDR3 DNA: TGTGCCACCAGCATCGGGGGGGATGAAAAACTGTTTTTT.